This T cell receptor (beta chain) stems from a study of identifying expanded T cells in peripheral blood. Study outcomes and limitations: Approximately two-week clone count variance significantly increased as total template count grew. Differentially abundant clones: around 1.2 between replicates, approximately 16 at 2 to 3 weeks, less than 25 at four.

The V end lost 2 bases, the J end lost 0 bases, and 8 bases lay between the germline ends. This CDR3 has 15 amino acids. Germline V gives CDR1 MNHEY, CDR2 SVGAGI. Collection occurred without any documented infections or immune events in donors. The data were produced by immunoSEQ multiplex PCR, yet TCRdb's version contains in-frame clones alone and is incomplete. The table records around 78,000 clones, 84% of them present only once. In regard to this clone: The antigen is not known.

The TCR sequence derives from a person between 18 and 75 years old in good health. The sample taken for sequencing was blood. This chain connects TRBV6-5 to TRBJ1-3; D uncertain. For the CDR3, the DNA is TGTGCCAGCAGTTACAGCCGCAACTCTGGAAACACCATATATTTT. Its translation is CASSYSRNSGNTIYF.